This T cell receptor (beta chain) was documented in a study of T cells in Graves' hyperthyroidism and ophthalmopathy. Amplification yielded TCR beta CDR3 regions, with RNA transcripts as the source. Carried out on the TCR CDR3, a first-round RT-PCR used the HTBI primer set. TCRdb re-derived calls from the multiplex PCR reads in MiXCR, one entry per CDR3 protein. The data hold approximately 400,000 distinct CDR3 sequences, with about 13% observed a single time. In making diagnoses, clinical symptoms, serum thyroxine and TRAb, thyroid ultrasound and orbital computed tomography were all used. Any symptoms of ophthalmopathy came after the first hyperthyroidism diagnosis, from which the blood sample dates. Study-level results: Most expanded thyroid clonotypes above 0.001 recurred in blood. In the analysis, a 13 V-J model separated ophthalmopathy from stable hyperthyroidism.

The trim removed 0 bases at V and 5 bases at J, leaving 9 bases unmatched. The CDR3 consists of 17 residues. This clonotype occurred many times. Its cognate antigen is unknown. The sequencing sample was made of blood. The TCR was taken from a man aged 25-45 years with Graves' hyperthyroidism that later progressed to Graves' ophthalmopathy. The chain recombines TRBV12-3 or TRBV12-4 with TRBJ2-7; 11 bases line up with TRBD2. Here the CDR3 DNA reads TGTGCCAGCAGTTTAGCGCTTTTAGCGGGGGGGCGCGACGAGCAGTACTTC. Translated, it gives CASSLALLAGGRDEQYF.